This T cell receptor (beta chain) stems from a study of memory CD4+ T cells and cytomegalovirus serostatus. Here immunoSEQ multiplex PCR was the method, and the copy in TCRdb shows in-frame clones only, minus some. The sample includes some 58,000 clones, over 60% seen only once; the top ten take roughly 0.94%. The sort gate was single viable CD3+CD4+CD8-CD45RO+ cells for memory CD4+ T cells. CDR3 size: 13 residues. Germline values: CDR1 SNHLY, CDR2 FYNNEI. V was shortened by 8 bases and J by 0 bases, with 10 bases between the two germline ends. This clone was recorded once. The antigen is not known. General study findings and limits: CMV serostatus prediction reached median AUC roughly 0.95, or 0.91 with US-trained model.

The sample comprised memory CD4+ T cells from blood. The chain joins TRBV2 to TRBJ1-1, with D maybe TRBD1 (6 bases). The receptor comes from an adult in good health and CMV-seronegative. The CDR3, as DNA: TGTGCCAGCTCTCAGGGGATGAACACTGAAGCTTTCTTT. Translated: CASSQGMNTEAFF.